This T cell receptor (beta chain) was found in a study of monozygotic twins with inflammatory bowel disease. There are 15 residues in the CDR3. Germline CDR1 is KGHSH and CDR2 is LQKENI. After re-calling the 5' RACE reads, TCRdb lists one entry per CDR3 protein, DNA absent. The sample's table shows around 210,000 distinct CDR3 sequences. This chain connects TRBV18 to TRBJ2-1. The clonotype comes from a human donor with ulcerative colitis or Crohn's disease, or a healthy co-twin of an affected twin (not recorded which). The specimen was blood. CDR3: CASSPVLNPYNEQFF.